A single T cell receptor beta chain is shown here with its context. The CDR3 is 16 amino acids. Trimming took 6 bases from V and 0 from J, leaving 18 bases between them. Germline V lookup: CDR1 SGHNT, CDR2 YYREEE (reference sequence). This record belongs to a study of blood T cell repertoires in COVID-19. About the research overall: Samples of COVID-19 (acute and convalescent) were obtained from the United States, Italy and Spain. Sources were T cells, B-cell-depleted T cells, or PBMCs; the material itself was cDNA or gDNA.

Authors' data handling: For nucleated cells, counts were estimated from reference gene primer amplification. Libraries were prepared by immunoSEQ multiplex PCR; TCRdb keeps only in-frame clonotypes and omits some of them. D and trimming were read from the DNA, whereas the V and J calls and clone size are those reported in that table. Of about 220,000 clones in the sample, about 78% were seen once. The chain joins TRBV5-4 to TRBJ1-1, with D uncertain. Sequencing used peripheral blood. The TCR comes from a woman aged 70 to 79 with acute or convalescent COVID-19. CDR3 amino acids: CASNTPGPGMNTEAFF. CDR3 sequence (DNA): TGTGCCAGCAACACTCCTGGACCGGGGATGAACACTGAAGCTTTCTTT.